This entry lists 25 T cell receptor beta chains sequenced from one sample in a study of blood T cell repertoires in COVID-19. Produced via immunoSEQ multiplex PCR; TCRdb's table is partial and in-frame only. The data contain roughly 98,000 clones, about 81% of them singletons. The material sequenced was peripheral blood. The source is a human donor in a cohort sampled during active COVID-19.

This chain connects TRBV3-1 (or the pseudogene TRBV3-2) to TRBJ1-4, with D unclear. The germline V gene has CDR1 LGHDT and CDR2 YNNKEL (reference sequence). V was trimmed by 4 bases and J by 2 bases, leaving 11 bases between them. This CDR3 has 15 amino acids. CDR3 region: CASSRHPGTNEKLFF. The CDR3 DNA reads as TGTGCCAGCAGCCGGCATCCCGGGACTAATGAAAAACTGTTTTTT.

The chain combines TRBV15 with TRBJ2-5; 7 positions match TRBD2. J lost 2 bases, V lost 0 bases, and 6 bases had no gene match. This CDR3 has 16 residues. The V gene's germline CDR1 is LNHNV and CDR2 YYDKDF (reference sequence). The CDR3 DNA is TGTGCCACCAGCAGAGATCTAGCGGAGGGGCAAGAGACCCAGTACTTC. Its translation is CATSRDLAEGQETQYF.

The CDR3 nucleotides are TGTGCCATCAGCCCAGACAGACCAAATGAAAAACTGTTTTTT. Its protein product is CAISPDRPNEKLFF. This rearrangement joins TRBV10-3 to TRBJ1-4; D is possibly TRBD1 (5 bases). V was pared by 6 bases and J by 5 bases, with 13 bases between. Per germline, CDR1 ENHRY and CDR2 SYGVKD. The CDR3 extends over 14 amino acids.

The genes are TRBV7-9 and TRBJ1-1; D is perhaps TRBD1 (5 bases). V was pared by 0 bases and J by 11 bases, with 28 bases between. The CDR3 has 18 residues. From germline, CDR1 is SEHNR and CDR2 FQNEAQ (reference sequence). The CDR3 DNA is TGTGCCAGCAGCTTAGCGCGGGATTCAGGGAAGATCGCGGATGATGCTTTCTTT. This encodes CASSLARDSGKIADDAFF. The full variable domain, in which reference TRBV7-9 and TRBJ1-1 provide the parts outside the CDR3, is DTGVSQNPRHKITKRGQNVTFRCDPISEHNRLYWYRQTLGQGPEFLTYFQNEAQLEKSRLLSDRFSAERPKGSFSTLEIQRTEQGDSAMYLCASSLARDSGKIADDAFFGQGTRLTVV.

The gene calls are TRBV18 and TRBJ1-4; D is perhaps TRBD1 (6 bases). Trimming took off 2 bases at V and 4 bases at J, with 11 bases between the two ends. CDR3 length: 15 amino acids. Germline V gene lookup returns CDR1 KGHSH and CDR2 LQKENI. The CDR3 spells CASSPGGAGNEKLFF. The CDR3 DNA reads as TGTGCCAGCTCACCAGGGGGCGCCGGTAATGAAAAACTGTTTTTT.

The rearrangement joins TRBV6-5 to TRBJ2-7; the D gene is possibly TRBD2 (5 bases). Germline CDR1 MNHEY, CDR2 SVGAGI. Trimming stripped 6 bases from V and 2 bases from J, with 14 bases between. The CDR3 is 14 residues long. CDR3 sequence reads: CASSVGVFTYEQYF. In nucleotides, the CDR3 is TGTGCCAGCAGCGTCGGGGTCTTCACCTACGAGCAGTACTTC.

This clone appeared a few times. This chain connects TRBV11-2 to TRBJ2-3; 8 nucleotides match TRBD1. The germline CDR1 and CDR2 sequences are SGHAT and FQNNGV. The CDR3 is 15 amino acids. The junction had 3 bases not matched to a gene; V was cut back by 3 bases and J by 1 base. The CDR3 is CASSFRQGRTDTQYF. CDR3 sequence (DNA): TGTGCCAGCAGCTTTCGACAGGGGCGCACAGATACGCAGTATTTT.

The chain links TRBV4-2 to TRBJ2-1, with D tentatively TRBD2 (6 bases). The CDR3 is 16 residues long. Germline assignment: CDR1 LGHNA and CDR2 YNFKEQ. V was shortened by 5 bases and J by 3 bases, with 17 bases between the two germline ends. The CDR3 sequence is CASSTGHGSLYNEQFF. CDR3 DNA: TGTGCCAGCAGCACTGGACACGGGAGTCTCTACAATGAGCAGTTCTTC.

This clone has more than one count but fewer than ten. The chain is built from TRBV6-2 or TRBV6-3 and TRBJ2-7, with 8 bases that match TRBD2. The CDR3 contains 15 residues. Germline loops: CDR1 MNHEY, CDR2 SVGEGT. Trimming cost V 2 bases and J 3 bases; bases outside gene matches: 6. CDR3 sequence reads: CASSYGLAGYYEQYF. The CDR3 nucleotides read TGTGCCAGCAGTTACGGCCTAGCGGGCTACTACGAGCAGTACTTC.

The chain carries TRBV11-1 and TRBJ2-1; TRBD2 aligns across 11 bases. Per the germline V gene, CDR1 is SGHAT and CDR2 is FQDESV (reference sequence). The trim removed 3 bases at V and 4 bases at J, leaving 2 bases unmatched. This CDR3 region has 15 residues. The CDR3 DNA is TGTGCCAGCAGCTTGACTAGCGGGACTTACAATGAGCAGTTCTTC. Translated, it gives CASSLTSGTYNEQFF. Drawing the rest from reference TRBV11-1 and TRBJ2-1, the complete variable domain is EAEVAQSPRYKITEKSQAVAFWCDPISGHATLYWYRQILGQGPELLVQFQDESVVDDSQLPKDRFSAERLKGVDSTLKIQPAELGDSAMYLCASSLTSGTYNEQFFGPGTRLTVL.

This clone appeared a single time. The CDR3 reads CATSDLGQGLGTQYF. In DNA form, the CDR3 reads TGTGCCACCAGTGATTTAGGGCAGGGATTAGGGACCCAGTACTTC. The rearrangement joins TRBV24-1 to TRBJ2-5; the D gene is possibly TRBD1 (5 bases). This CDR3 spans 15 amino acids. Trimming took 1 base from V and 7 from J, leaving 15 bases between them. The germline V gene has CDR1 KGHDR and CDR2 SFDVKD.

V is TRBV5-1 and J is TRBJ2-5, with D tentatively TRBD1 (6 bases). The CDR3 extends over 16 amino acids. The V and J ends lost 3 bases and 2 bases respectively, with 17 bases between them. The V gene's germline CDR1 is SGHRS and CDR2 YFSETQ. CDR3: CASSSQQGRWQETQYF. The CDR3 DNA is TGCGCCAGCAGCTCACAACAGGGCAGGTGGCAAGAGACCCAGTACTTC.

The rearrangement joins TRBV24-1 to TRBJ2-3; 9 nucleotides agree with TRBD1. Germline CDR1 reads KGHDR; CDR2 reads SFDVKD. The CDR3 is made up of 16 amino acids. The V and J ends lost 4 bases and 2 bases, in that order; junction bases with no gene match: 6. The CDR3 protein is CATSDSGQGLTDTQYF. CDR3 nucleotides: TGTGCCACCAGTGACTCCGGACAGGGGCTCACAGATACGCAGTATTTT.

The rearrangement links TRBV3-1 (or the pseudogene TRBV3-2) to TRBJ2-1; TRBD2 aligns across 13 bases. V was pared by 11 bases and J by 5 bases, with 9 bases of the junction left unmatched. The CDR3 is 15 amino acids. Per germline, CDR1 LGHDT and CDR2 YNNKEL (reference sequence). CDR3 region: CASQGTSGGDNEQFF. In nucleotides, the CDR3 is TGTGCCTCCCAGGGAACTAGCGGGGGGGACAATGAGCAGTTCTTC.

The CDR3 DNA sequence: TGTGCCAGCAGTTTTCTCCATTCACCCCTCCACTTT. It translates to CASSFLHSPLHF. This sequence joins TRBV28 and TRBJ1-6; D call uncertain. Germline CDR1 is MDHEN and CDR2 is SYDVKM. Trimming removed 3 bases at V and 8 bases at J, with 5 bases between. The CDR3 contains 12 residues.

The CDR3 DNA sequence: TGTGCCTGGAGTCCCCTATCGGGGTGGACTGAAGCTTTCTTT. It encodes CAWSPLSGWTEAFF. This chain links TRBV30 with TRBJ1-1; D is unresolved. The CDR3 loop spans 14 amino acids. Germline V gives CDR1 GTSNPN, CDR2 SVGIG (reference sequence). The V and J ends lost 2 bases and 5 bases respectively, with 15 bases between them.

The chain joins TRBV12-3 or TRBV12-4 to TRBJ1-2; D gene unclear. This CDR3 contains 13 residues. With 0 bases removed from V and 4 bases from J, the gap between germline ends came to 6 bases. CDR3 amino acids: CASSLAGSYGYTF. The CDR3, as DNA: TGTGCCAGCAGTTTAGCGGGCAGCTATGGCTACACCTTC.

This clone occurred once. The chain links TRBV5-6 to TRBJ2-1, with TRBD1 as a possible D gene (5 bases). The CDR3 consists of 18 residues. V lost 1 base and J lost 3, with 20 bases in between. Germline V lookup: CDR1 SGHDT, CDR2 YYEEEE. The CDR3 bases are TGTGCCAGCAGCTTGTCGCGAGGCGGTCCAGGGATCTACAATGAGCAGTTCTTC. Translated, it gives CASSLSRGGPGIYNEQFF.

This clone turned up a few times. The chain carries TRBV28 and TRBJ1-5; D is uncertain. CDR3 size: 12 residues. V shed 3 bases and J shed 7 bases, with 7 bases lying between them. The germline V gene encodes CDR1 MDHEN and CDR2 SYDVKM. CDR3 nucleotides: TGTGCCAGCAGTTTCGGAGGGCAGCCCCAGCATTTT. Residues: CASSFGGQPQHF.

This chain links TRBV7-2 with TRBJ1-1; D perhaps matches TRBD1 (5 bases). The V gene's germline CDR1 is SGHTA and CDR2 FQGNSA. The CDR3 extends over 15 amino acids. Trimming took off 1 base at V and 4 bases at J, with 13 bases between the two ends. CDR3 sequence reads: CASSLDQGRGTEAFF. Here the CDR3 DNA reads TGTGCCAGCAGCTTAGATCAGGGAAGGGGCACTGAAGCTTTCTTT.

The chain has TRBV19 and TRBJ1-5; 8 nucleotides align to TRBD1. Germline lookup yields CDR1 LNHDA and CDR2 SQIVND (reference sequence). This CDR3 spans 14 amino acids. The J segment lost 2 bases and the V segment lost 6 bases, leaving 3 bases of the junction unmatched. The CDR3 bases are TGTGCCAGTAGCCCGACAGGGGGCAATCAGCCCCAGCATTTT. Translating it yields CASSPTGGNQPQHF.

Here the CDR3 DNA reads TGTGCCAGTAGTATACCGGGAGGTAACTATGGCTACACCTTC. Protein: CASSIPGGNYGYTF. The gene calls are TRBV19 and TRBJ1-2; D is unresolved. Between the trimmed V and J ends, which lost 2 bases and 1 base, there was a span of 8 bases. Germline values: CDR1 LNHDA, CDR2 SQIVND (reference sequence). The length of the CDR3 is 14 residues.

This chain links TRBV18 with TRBJ1-3; no clear D gene. Germline-derived CDR1 and CDR2 are KGHSH and LQKENI. This CDR3 is built from 17 residues. Between the trimmed V and J ends, which lost 1 base and 4 bases, there was a span of 17 bases. The CDR3 loop reads CASSPRGTEPAGNTIYF. CDR3 coding DNA: TGTGCCAGCTCACCACGAGGTACGGAGCCAGCAGGAAACACCATATATTTT. Based on the CDR3 plus reference TRBV18 and TRBJ1-3, the full variable domain is NAGVMQNPRHLVRRRGQEARLRCSPMKGHSHVYWYRQLPEEGLKFMVYLQKENIIDESGMPKERFSAEFPKEGPSILRIQQVVRGDSAAYFCASSPRGTEPAGNTIYFGEGSWLTVV.

This sequence joins TRBV19 and TRBJ1-2; D remains unclear. CDR1 and CDR2 from the germline V gene are LNHDA and SQIVND (reference sequence). With 3 bases removed from V and 6 bases from J, the gap between germline ends came to 11 bases. This CDR3 comprises 13 residues. CDR3 coding DNA: TGTGCCAGTAGTATTGCACGGAGACATGGCTACACCTTC. Its protein product is CASSIARRHGYTF.

The rearrangement links TRBV9 to TRBJ2-5; 9 bases match TRBD1. The germline V gene has CDR1 SGDLS and CDR2 YYNGEE. Germline trimming cut 4 bases from V and 2 bases from J; bases unmatched to any gene: 3. The CDR3 length is 14 residues. CDR3 amino acids: CASSFGQGQETQYF. In DNA, the CDR3 is TGTGCCAGCAGCTTTGGACAGGGGCAAGAGACCCAGTACTTC.